One and the same sample provided the 24 T cell receptor beta chains below, sequenced in a study of response to subunit inactivated influenza vaccine. TCRdb analysed the RT-PCR reads with MiXCR anew, one entry per CDR3 protein. The table lists fewer than 550,000 distinct CDR3 sequences, about 25% of them singletons, with under 2.5% in the top ten. The sequencing used CD4+ T cells sorted from PBMCs, collected 4 to 6 days after vaccination. Receptor source: a man between 45 and 60 years old who received an inactivated influenza vaccine.

This chain joins TRBV12-3 or TRBV12-4 and TRBJ1-5, with no clear D. The V end lost 6 bases, the J end lost 10 bases, and 13 bases lay between the germline ends. CDR3 length: 12 residues. The CDR3 sequence is CASRRPGVPQHF. In nucleotides, the CDR3 is TGTGCCAGCAGACGCCCCGGGGTTCCCCAGCATTTT.

CDR3 nucleotides: TGTGCCAGCAGCTTAACCGGGACAGGGGGCGCGGCCCAGTACTTC. Protein product: CASSLTGTGGAAQYF. V is TRBV7-2 and J is TRBJ2-5; 12 bases are shared with TRBD1. In germline, CDR1 is SGHTA, CDR2 FQGNSA. The CDR3 covers 15 residues. The J segment lost 9 bases and the V segment lost 2 bases, leaving 7 bases of the junction unmatched.

The chain couples TRBV21-1 to TRBJ2-7. TRBV21-1 is listed as a pseudogene. The CDR3 spans 14 residues. The CDR3 region has the DNA TGTGCCAGCAGCGAAAGCCGGAGCTCCTACGAGCAGTACTTC. It encodes CASSESRSSYEQYF.

This clonotype showed up just a few times. The chain combines TRBV6-1 with TRBJ2-3; TRBD2 might be the D (5 bases). CDR3 length equals 16 residues. Trimming removed 6 bases at V and 4 bases at J, with 20 bases between. Germline V gene data show CDR1 as MNHNS and CDR2 as SASEGT. This chain's CDR3 is CASSEPARTGADTQYF. CDR3 coding DNA: TGTGCCAGCAGCGAACCGGCACGGACTGGGGCAGATACGCAGTATTTT.

This sequence joins TRBV4-3 and TRBJ2-2; a weak D match, TRBD2 (6 bases). Trimming removed 6 bases from V and 4 bases from J, with 12 bases in between. The CDR3 is made up of 14 amino acids. CDR1 LGHNA and CDR2 YSLEER come from the germline V gene. CDR3 coding DNA: TGCGCCAGCAGACAGACTAGGGTCACCGGGGAGCTGTTTTTT. It codes for CASRQTRVTGELFF.

The V gene is TRBV20-1, the J gene TRBJ1-5; D is uncertain. Per the germline V gene, CDR1 is DFQATT and CDR2 is SNEGSKA (reference sequence). Trimming left V 6 bases short and J 1 base short, with 10 bases between. The CDR3 is 13 amino acids. CDR3 region: CSAAGSSNQPQHF. The DNA for the CDR3 is TGCAGTGCCGCGGGGAGCAGCAATCAGCCCCAGCATTTT.

This clonotype was observed a handful of times. The chain is built from TRBV18 and TRBJ2-7; 7 bases map to TRBD2. The germline CDR1 and CDR2 sequences are KGHSH and LQKENI. Trimming removed 3 bases from V and 0 bases from J; junction bases left unmatched: 2. This CDR3 spans 14 amino acids. The DNA for the CDR3 is TGTGCCAGCTCACCGGGGAGGGCCTCCTACGAGCAGTACTTC. It is translated as CASSPGRASYEQYF.

This clonotype was counted a few times. The rearrangement links TRBV4-2 to TRBJ2-2, with TRBD1 matching 11 bases. The CDR3 runs 17 residues. CDR1 and CDR2 from the germline V gene are LGHNA and YNFKEQ. The V and J ends lost 0 bases and 4 bases, in that order; junction bases with no gene match: 4. CDR3 in amino acids: CASSQDGGTGGTGELFF. CDR3 in DNA: TGTGCCAGCAGCCAAGATGGGGGGACAGGGGGCACCGGGGAGCTGTTTTTT.

Worth noting for this clonotype: A junction boundary mismatches the germline segment, possibly from a read error. The CDR3 region is CASRQREGTDMQYF. CDR3 nucleotide sequence: TGTGCCAGCAGACAGCGGGAGGGAACAGATATGCAGTATTTT. This rearrangement joins TRBV28 to TRBJ2-3, with 10 bases identical to TRBD2. Per the germline V gene, CDR1 is MDHEN and CDR2 is SYDVKM. The CDR3 loop spans 14 amino acids.

This clonotype was detected only a few times. This chain links TRBV7-3 with TRBJ2-1, with TRBD1 matching 7 bases. The CDR3 is 12 residues long. The J segment lost 14 bases and the V segment lost 6 bases, leaving 10 bases of the junction unmatched. In germline, CDR1 is SGHTA, CDR2 FQGTGA. CDR3 nucleotides: TGTGCCAGCAGGAACCCCGGGGACAGCGAGTTCTTC. This translates into CASRNPGDSEFF.

The chain is built from TRBV5-4 and TRBJ2-7; the D is unclear. Trimming removed 1 base at V and 0 bases at J, with 8 bases between. The CDR3 is 14 residues long. Germline CDR1 SGHNT, CDR2 YYREEE (reference sequence). In DNA form, the CDR3 reads TGTGCCAGCAGCTTGCTTGGGGACTCCTACGAGCAGTACTTC. It translates to CASSLLGDSYEQYF.

This CDR3 reads CASSPLGQGAYNEQFF. CDR3 DNA sequence: TGCGCCAGCAGCCCATTAGGACAGGGAGCTTACAATGAGCAGTTCTTC. The chain joins TRBV5-1 to TRBJ2-1, with 8 positions matching TRBD1. Germline V gene data show CDR1 as SGHRS and CDR2 as YFSETQ. V gave up 4 bases and J gave up 4 bases; unmatched junction bases: 10. This CDR3 has 16 amino acids.

This chain connects TRBV5-1 to TRBJ2-5; D may be TRBD2 (5 bases). Trimming removed 0 bases at V and 6 bases at J, with 12 bases between. Germline V gene lookup returns CDR1 SGHRS and CDR2 YFSETQ. The CDR3 sequence is 14 residues long. The CDR3: CASSLVDVGKTQYF. In nucleotides, the CDR3 is TGCGCCAGCAGCTTGGTGGATGTCGGGAAGACCCAGTACTTC.

There are a few counts of this clonotype. This chain links TRBV5-4 with TRBJ1-1, with no clear D. V lost 3 bases to trimming and J lost 0 bases, with 12 bases between them. This CDR3 region has 15 residues. Germline lookup yields CDR1 SGHNT and CDR2 YYREEE (reference sequence). CDR3 in amino acids: CASSSTGNLNTEAFF. The CDR3 DNA sequence: TGTGCCAGCAGCTCCACGGGAAACCTGAACACTGAAGCTTTCTTT.

This clonotype has only a few counts. This chain joins TRBV18 and TRBJ1-2; D unclear. The CDR3 length is 14 residues. Trimming took off 2 bases at V and 0 bases at J, with 7 bases between the two ends. The V gene's germline CDR1 is KGHSH and CDR2 LQKENI. The CDR3 region is CASSPRGTNYGYTF. CDR3 coding DNA: TGTGCCAGCTCACCAAGAGGAACTAACTATGGCTACACCTTC. Together with reference TRBV18 and TRBJ1-2, the CDR3 gives the full variable domain: NAGVMQNPRHLVRRRGQEARLRCSPMKGHSHVYWYRQLPEEGLKFMVYLQKENIIDESGMPKERFSAEFPKEGPSILRIQQVVRGDSAAYFCASSPRGTNYGYTFGSGTRLTVV.

The gene calls are TRBV12-3 or TRBV12-4 and TRBJ1-1, with 12 positions matching TRBD1. This CDR3 has 17 amino acids. V shed 0 bases and J 5 bases; nucleotides not matched to a gene: 7. CDR3 sequence reads: CASSLALGDRGRTEAFF. The CDR3 nucleotides read TGTGCCAGCAGTTTAGCGCTAGGGGACAGGGGGCGGACTGAAGCTTTCTTT.

The rearrangement links TRBV5-5 to TRBJ1-6; tentative D call: TRBD1 (5 bases). V was trimmed by 4 bases and J by 1 base, leaving 6 bases between them. Germline values: CDR1 SGHKS, CDR2 YYEKEE (reference sequence). The CDR3 extends over 14 amino acids. The CDR3 reads CASSKGSYNSPLHF. The CDR3 bases are TGTGCCAGCAGCAAGGGGTCCTATAATTCACCCCTCCACTTT. The full variable domain, completed using reference TRBV5-5 and TRBJ1-6, is DAGVTQSPTHLIKTRGQQVTLRCSPISGHKSVSWYQQVLGQGPQFIFQYYEKEERGRGNFPDRFSARQFPNYSSELNVNALLLGDSALYLCASSKGSYNSPLHFGNGTRLTVT.

The V and J genes are TRBV29-1 and TRBJ2-7; 7 bases are shared with TRBD2. V was clipped by 4 bases and J by 1 base; unmatched bases: 4. The CDR3 length is 13 residues. Per the germline V gene, CDR1 is SQVTM and CDR2 is ANQGSEA. CDR3 bases: TGCAGCGTTGCCTGGGGGGGGTCCTACGAGCAGTACTTC. This gives the protein CSVAWGGSYEQYF.

This chain uses TRBV6-1 with TRBJ2-1; no firm D call. This CDR3 comprises 14 residues. Germline V lookup: CDR1 MNHNS, CDR2 SASEGT. Trimming shortened V by 5 bases and J by 6 bases, and 14 bases separated the two germline ends. CDR3 bases: TGTGCCAGCAGTCCGTTTCGGGCGCTCAATGAGCAGTTCTTC. This translates into CASSPFRALNEQFF.

The DNA of the CDR3 is TGCGCCAGCAGCCAAAGGGTAAACACAGATACGCAGTATTTT. Protein: CASSQRVNTDTQYF. The chain joins TRBV4-3 to TRBJ2-3; no firm D call. The CDR3 contains 14 residues. Germline V gives CDR1 LGHNA, CDR2 YSLEER. The V end lost 2 bases, the J end lost 2 bases, and 8 bases lay between the germline ends.

This chain joins TRBV5-6 and TRBJ2-5, with TRBD1 identical over 8 bases. V was pared by 2 bases and J by 5 bases, with 8 bases of the junction left unmatched. This CDR3 contains 15 residues. The germline gives CDR1 SGHDT, CDR2 YYEEEE. The CDR3 is CASSLSRGPGETQYF. Written as DNA, the CDR3 is TGTGCCAGCAGCTTATCCAGGGGGCCCGGGGAGACCCAGTACTTC.

There are a few counts of this clonotype. The V and J genes are TRBV18 and TRBJ1-1; D remains unclear. CDR1 KGHSH and CDR2 LQKENI come from the germline V gene. The CDR3 is 15 residues long. The V gene lost 3 bases and the J gene lost 4 bases, with 15 bases spanning the gap. As DNA, the CDR3 is TGTGCCAGCTCACCCATGGCCCTGGGGAGCACTGAAGCTTTCTTT. Protein product: CASSPMALGSTEAFF.

In its sample, this clonotype was seen once. The chain recombines TRBV6-5 with TRBJ2-3; D remains unclear. V was shortened by 0 bases and J by 1 base, with 8 bases between the two germline ends. CDR3 length: 15 residues. Germline CDR1 MNHEY, CDR2 SVGAGI. CDR3 sequence: CASSYSFQRTDTQYF. The CDR3 region has the DNA TGTGCCAGCAGTTACTCGTTCCAGCGCACAGATACGCAGTATTTT.

The rearrangement uses TRBV11-2 and TRBJ1-6; D ambiguous. The CDR3 is made up of 14 amino acids. Trimming shortened V by 6 bases and J by 0 bases, and 6 bases separated the two germline ends. CDR1 SGHAT and CDR2 FQNNGV come from the germline V gene. This chain's CDR3 is CASSSSSYNSPLHF. The DNA of the CDR3 is TGTGCCAGCAGTTCCAGCTCCTATAATTCACCCCTCCACTTT.